These 20 T cell receptor beta chains share one sample of origin, sequenced in a study of OX40 agonist ivuxolimab in advanced cancers. Some clones are missing from TCRdb's copy, which holds only in-frame ones; the method was immunoSEQ multiplex PCR. The data show around 45,000 clones, 75% to 90% seen once. The material was CD4+ or CD8+ T cells sorted from blood, obtained in a trial of the OX40 agonist ivuxolimab. The receptors stem from an adult with an advanced solid tumor such as melanoma, head and neck, liver or kidney cancer.

The chain recombines TRBV19 with TRBJ2-7; tentatively, D is TRBD1 or TRBD2 (5 bases each). This CDR3 has 17 residues. V was shortened by 3 bases and J by 7 bases, with 25 bases between the two germline ends. Looked up from germline, CDR1 is LNHDA and CDR2 is SQIVND (reference sequence). CDR3 coding DNA: TGTGCCAGTAGTATGCGCTCTAGATGGGACCAGGTGGGGGAGCAGTACTTC. Encoded protein: CASSMRSRWDQVGEQYF.

V usage is TRBV5-1 and J usage is TRBJ2-3; 7 positions match TRBD1. Germline CDR1 reads SGHRS; CDR2 reads YFSETQ. The CDR3 has 15 amino acids. Germline trimming cut 4 bases from V and 0 bases from J; bases unmatched to any gene: 5. CDR3 DNA sequence: TGCGCCAGCAGCCGGGACAGCCCTAGCACAGATACGCAGTATTTT. This translates into CASSRDSPSTDTQYF.

The chain couples TRBV10-1 to TRBJ2-5; TRBD2 is a possible D gene (5 bases). With the DNA end fitting TRBJ2-7 better, the J assignment may be wrong. The germline gives CDR1 WNHNN, CDR2 SYGVQD (reference sequence). This CDR3 is built from 13 residues. CDR3: CASSDPGVNEQYF. In DNA, the CDR3 is TGCGCCAGCAGTGATCCCGGGGTCAACGAGCAGTACTTC.

This chain uses TRBV5-1 with TRBJ2-7; D gene unclear. V was clipped by 0 bases and J by 3 bases, with 13 bases between them. The CDR3 spans 15 residues. CDR1 and CDR2 from the germline V gene are SGHRS and YFSETQ. CDR3 protein: CASSLEVSRSYEQYF. The CDR3 coding sequence is TGCGCCAGCAGCTTGGAGGTCTCTCGTAGCTACGAGCAGTACTTC.

V usage is TRBV29-1 and J usage is TRBJ2-7, with D possibly matching TRBD2 (5 bases). Germline V gives CDR1 SQVTM, CDR2 ANQGSEA. V shed 3 bases and J shed 2 bases, with 8 bases lying between them. The CDR3 runs 12 residues. The CDR3 region is CSVESGAYEQYF. The CDR3 bases are TGCAGCGTTGAGAGCGGTGCCTACGAGCAGTACTTC.

The V gene is TRBV20-1, the J gene TRBJ2-1; D uncertain. Between the trimmed V and J ends, which lost 3 bases and 11 bases, there was a span of 11 bases. Germline V lookup: CDR1 DFQATT, CDR2 SNEGSKA (reference sequence). The CDR3 runs to 11 residues. This CDR3 reads CSASGPSKQFF. In DNA form, the CDR3 reads TGCAGTGCTAGTGGCCCAAGCAAGCAGTTCTTC.

The chain couples TRBV28 to TRBJ2-7, with D perhaps TRBD1 or TRBD2 (5 bases each). V was cut by 7 bases and J by 7 bases, with 23 bases left in between. The CDR3 runs 15 residues. Per germline, CDR1 MDHEN and CDR2 SYDVKM. The CDR3 bases are TGTGCCAGCAAACCTCAGGGACCGTCGGGGTGGGAGCAGTACTTC. Translated, it gives CASKPQGPSGWEQYF.

The genes are TRBV29-1 and TRBJ2-3; 7 bases are a match to TRBD2. Germline V gene sequence: CDR1 SQVTM, CDR2 ANQGSEA. Unmatched junction bases numbered 13, after V lost 4 bases and J lost 3 bases. CDR3 length equals 16 residues. The CDR3 region has the DNA TGCAGCGTTGTAGGCGGGAGAGATTTTATGACAGATACGCAGTATTTT. Translated: CSVVGGRDFMTDTQYF.

The V and J genes are TRBV5-4 and TRBJ2-3; no reliable D call. From germline, CDR1 is SGHNT and CDR2 YYREEE (reference sequence). Trimming took off 0 bases at V and 4 bases at J, with 12 bases between the two ends. The CDR3 has 15 residues. The CDR3 region has the DNA TGTGCCAGCAGCTTGGCCGTGGGTTGGGCAGATACGCAGTATTTT. Its protein product is CASSLAVGWADTQYF.

This clone was seen more than once but under ten times. V usage is TRBV9 and J usage is TRBJ1-5; no definite D call. V was trimmed by 7 bases and J by 3 bases, leaving 8 bases between them. Germline values: CDR1 SGDLS, CDR2 YYNGEE. The CDR3 length is 12 residues. The CDR3 DNA is TGTGCCAGCGGCCTTTACAATCAGCCCCAGCATTTT. Translation: CASGLYNQPQHF.

This sequence joins TRBV2 and TRBJ1-2; TRBD1 might be the D (5 bases). This CDR3 has 14 residues. V was trimmed by 1 base and J by 4 bases, leaving 10 bases between them. Germline CDR1 and CDR2: SNHLY and FYNNEI. CDR3 in amino acids: CASSEGGVGYGYTF. The CDR3 nucleotides are TGTGCCAGCAGTGAAGGAGGGGTGGGCTATGGCTACACCTTC.

This clone appeared a single time. This chain links TRBV29-1 with TRBJ2-3, with 9 bases aligning to TRBD1. The CDR3 length is 13 residues. Germline lookup yields CDR1 SQVTM and CDR2 ANQGSEA. V lost 7 bases to trimming and J lost 4 bases; unmatched junction nucleotides: 6. CDR3 sequence reads: CSGGQGSADTQYF. The CDR3 nucleotides are TGCAGCGGGGGACAGGGATCCGCAGATACGCAGTATTTT.

V usage is TRBV11-2 and J usage is TRBJ1-2, with 7 positions matching TRBD1. CDR3 length: 15 residues. From germline, CDR1 is SGHAT and CDR2 FQNNGV. Unmatched junction bases numbered 6, after V lost 2 bases and J lost 3 bases. CDR3 coding DNA: TGTGCCAGCAGCTTAAGCGACAGGGCGGACTATGGCTACACCTTC. Protein sequence: CASSLSDRADYGYTF.

The chain has TRBV7-2 and TRBJ2-7; D is perhaps TRBD1 or TRBD2 (6 bases each). V was cut by 5 bases and J by 4 bases, with 12 bases left in between. CDR3 length equals 13 residues. Germline V gene lookup returns CDR1 SGHTA and CDR2 FQGNSA. Here the CDR3 reads CASSLEGGYEQYF. In nucleotides, the CDR3 is TGTGCCAGCAGCCTGGAGGGGGGTTACGAGCAGTACTTC.

This clone appeared a few times. The chain links TRBV6-5 to TRBJ1-5; D possibly corresponds to TRBD1 (6 bases). The ends were cut back, 0 bases at V and 6 bases at J, with 12 bases in the middle. CDR1 is MNHEY, CDR2 SVGAGI, per germline. The CDR3 spans 15 residues. CDR3 sequence reads: CASSYSAGAGQPQHF. DNA of the CDR3: TGTGCCAGCAGTTACTCTGCGGGGGCAGGTCAGCCCCAGCATTTT.

The chain combines TRBV18 with TRBJ2-5; no clear D gene. The V gene's germline CDR1 is KGHSH and CDR2 LQKENI. CDR3 length: 15 amino acids. Trimming took off 5 bases at V and 2 bases at J, with 15 bases between the two ends. The CDR3 is CASSSQPARQETQYF. CDR3 bases: TGTGCCAGCTCATCTCAACCGGCACGACAAGAGACCCAGTACTTC. Supplemented by reference TRBV18 and TRBJ2-5, the full variable domain reads NAGVMQNPRHLVRRRGQEARLRCSPMKGHSHVYWYRQLPEEGLKFMVYLQKENIIDESGMPKERFSAEFPKEGPSILRIQQVVRGDSAAYFCASSSQPARQETQYFGPGTRLLVL.

The gene calls are TRBV2 and TRBJ1-3; no clear D. CDR3 length: 13 amino acids. Per germline, CDR1 SNHLY and CDR2 FYNNEI. Trimming took off 1 base at V and 4 bases at J, with 5 bases between the two ends. Here the CDR3 reads CASSEVGGNTIYF. CDR3 nucleotides: TGTGCCAGCAGTGAAGTGGGGGGAAACACCATATATTTT.

V is TRBV7-2 and J is TRBJ2-2; D gene ambiguous. Per germline, CDR1 SGHTA and CDR2 FQGNSA. Trimming took off 5 bases at V and 13 bases at J, with 14 bases between the two ends. The CDR3 loop spans 12 amino acids. In DNA, the CDR3 is TGTGCCAGCAGCGAGACTCCCAGTAGGCTGTTTTTT. This sequence encodes CASSETPSRLFF. The whole variable domain, filled in from reference TRBV7-2 and TRBJ2-2, reads GAGVSQSPSNKVTEKGKDVELRCDPISGHTALYWYRQSLGQGLEFLIYFQGNSAPDKSGLPSDRFSAERTGGSVSTLTIQRTQQEDSAVYLCASSETPSRLFFGEGSRLTVL.

The V and J genes are TRBV5-1 and TRBJ2-6; 12 bases are shared with TRBD2. CDR1 is SGHRS, CDR2 YFSETQ, per germline. V shed 4 bases and J 3 bases; nucleotides not matched to a gene: 5. The CDR3 runs to 17 residues. CDR3 loop: CASSPRLAGDGANVLTF. The CDR3 nucleotides read TGCGCCAGCAGCCCCCGACTAGCGGGAGATGGGGCCAACGTCCTGACTTTC.

This sequence joins TRBV9 and TRBJ1-4; D remains ambiguous. Germline assignment: CDR1 SGDLS and CDR2 YYNGEE. The CDR3 totals 16 residues. The V gene lost 1 base and the J gene lost 0 bases, with 10 bases spanning the gap. CDR3 DNA: TGTGCCAGCAGCGTACAGCCCGGGGCAACTAATGAAAAACTGTTTTTT. The encoded protein is CASSVQPGATNEKLFF.